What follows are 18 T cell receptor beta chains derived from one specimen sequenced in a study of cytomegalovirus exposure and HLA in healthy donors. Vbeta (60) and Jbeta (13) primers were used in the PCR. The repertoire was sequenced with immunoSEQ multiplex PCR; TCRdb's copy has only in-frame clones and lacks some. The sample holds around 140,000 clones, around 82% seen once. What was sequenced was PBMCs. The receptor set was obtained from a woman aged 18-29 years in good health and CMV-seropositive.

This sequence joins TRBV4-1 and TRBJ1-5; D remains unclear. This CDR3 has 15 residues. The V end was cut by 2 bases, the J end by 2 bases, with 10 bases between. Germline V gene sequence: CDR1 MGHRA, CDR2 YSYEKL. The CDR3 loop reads CASSQFLGGNQPQHF. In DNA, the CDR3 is TGCGCCAGCAGCCAATTCTTGGGAGGCAATCAGCCCCAGCATTTT.

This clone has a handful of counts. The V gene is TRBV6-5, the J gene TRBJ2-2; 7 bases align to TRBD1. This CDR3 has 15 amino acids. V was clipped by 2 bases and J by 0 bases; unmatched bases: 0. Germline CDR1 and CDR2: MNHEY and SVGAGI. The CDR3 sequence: CASSYDRANTGELFF. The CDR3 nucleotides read TGTGCCAGCAGTTACGACAGGGCGAACACCGGGGAGCTGTTTTTT.

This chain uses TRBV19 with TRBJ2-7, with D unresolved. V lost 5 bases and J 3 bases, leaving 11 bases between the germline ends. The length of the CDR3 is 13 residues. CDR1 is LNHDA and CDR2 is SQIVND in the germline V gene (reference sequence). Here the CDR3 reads CASSRDSFYEQYF. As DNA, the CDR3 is TGTGCCAGTAGTCGTGACTCCTTCTACGAGCAGTACTTC.

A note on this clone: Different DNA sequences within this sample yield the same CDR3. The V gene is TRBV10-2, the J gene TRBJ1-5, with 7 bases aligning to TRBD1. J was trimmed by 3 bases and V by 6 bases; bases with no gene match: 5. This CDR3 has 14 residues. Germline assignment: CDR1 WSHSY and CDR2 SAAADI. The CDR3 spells CASREGQVNQPQHF. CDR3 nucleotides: TGCGCCAGCAGAGAAGGACAGGTCAATCAGCCCCAGCATTTT.

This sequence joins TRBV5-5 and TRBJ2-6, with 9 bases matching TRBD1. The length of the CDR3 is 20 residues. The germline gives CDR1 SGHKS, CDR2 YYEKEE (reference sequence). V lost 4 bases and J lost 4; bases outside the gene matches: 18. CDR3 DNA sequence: TGTGCCAGCAGCCGAGTCAACCGGGACAGGGTACTTACCGGGGCCAACGTCCTGACTTTC. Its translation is CASSRVNRDRVLTGANVLTF.

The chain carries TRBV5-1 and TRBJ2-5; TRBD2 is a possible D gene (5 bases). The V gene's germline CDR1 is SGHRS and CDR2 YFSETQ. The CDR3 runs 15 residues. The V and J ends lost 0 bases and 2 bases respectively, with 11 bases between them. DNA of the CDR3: TGCGCCAGCAGCTTGGTAGACGGGAATCAAGAGACCCAGTACTTC. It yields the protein CASSLVDGNQETQYF.

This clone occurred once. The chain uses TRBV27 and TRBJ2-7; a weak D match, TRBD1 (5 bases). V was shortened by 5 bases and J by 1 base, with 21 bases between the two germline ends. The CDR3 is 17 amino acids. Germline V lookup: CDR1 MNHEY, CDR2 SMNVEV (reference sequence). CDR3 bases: TGTGCCAGCAGTCCCCAGGTTTTGTTGGGGCCTTCCTACGAGCAGTACTTC. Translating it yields CASSPQVLLGPSYEQYF.

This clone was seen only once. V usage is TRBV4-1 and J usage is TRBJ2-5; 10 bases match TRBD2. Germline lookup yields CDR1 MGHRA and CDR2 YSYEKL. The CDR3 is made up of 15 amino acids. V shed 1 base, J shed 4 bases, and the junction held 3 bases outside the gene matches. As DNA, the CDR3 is TGCGCCAGCAGCCAAGTTAGCGGGGGGCGAGAGACCCAGTACTTC. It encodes CASSQVSGGRETQYF.

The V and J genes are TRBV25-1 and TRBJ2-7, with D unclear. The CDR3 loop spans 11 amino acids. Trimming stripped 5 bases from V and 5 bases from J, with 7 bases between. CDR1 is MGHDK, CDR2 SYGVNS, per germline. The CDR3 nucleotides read TGTGCCAGCAGTAACAGCCACGAGCAGTACTTC. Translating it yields CASSNSHEQYF.

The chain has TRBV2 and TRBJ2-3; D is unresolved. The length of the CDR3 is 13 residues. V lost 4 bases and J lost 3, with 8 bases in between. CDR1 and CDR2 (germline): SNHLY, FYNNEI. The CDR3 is CASSVGLTDTQYF. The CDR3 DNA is TGTGCCAGCAGTGTCGGTCTTACAGATACGCAGTATTTT.

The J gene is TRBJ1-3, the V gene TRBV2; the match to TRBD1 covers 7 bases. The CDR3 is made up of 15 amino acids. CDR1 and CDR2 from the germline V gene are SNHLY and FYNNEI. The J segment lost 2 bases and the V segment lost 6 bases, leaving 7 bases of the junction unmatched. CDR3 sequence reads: CASSADRVPGNTIYF. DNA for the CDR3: TGTGCCAGCAGCGCCGACAGGGTGCCTGGAAACACCATATATTTT.

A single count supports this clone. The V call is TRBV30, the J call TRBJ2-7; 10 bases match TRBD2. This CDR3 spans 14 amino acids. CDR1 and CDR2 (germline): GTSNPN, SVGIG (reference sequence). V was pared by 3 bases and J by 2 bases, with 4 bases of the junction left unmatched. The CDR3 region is CAWRRTSGPYEQYF. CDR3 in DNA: TGTGCCTGGAGGCGGACTAGCGGACCCTACGAGCAGTACTTC.

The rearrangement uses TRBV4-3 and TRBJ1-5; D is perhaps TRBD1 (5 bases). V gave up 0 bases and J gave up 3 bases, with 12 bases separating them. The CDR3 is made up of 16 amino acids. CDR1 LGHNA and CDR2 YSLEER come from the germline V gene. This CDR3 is CASSQEAGDYNQPQHF. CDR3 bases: TGCGCCAGCAGCCAAGAAGCCGGGGACTACAATCAGCCCCAGCATTTT.

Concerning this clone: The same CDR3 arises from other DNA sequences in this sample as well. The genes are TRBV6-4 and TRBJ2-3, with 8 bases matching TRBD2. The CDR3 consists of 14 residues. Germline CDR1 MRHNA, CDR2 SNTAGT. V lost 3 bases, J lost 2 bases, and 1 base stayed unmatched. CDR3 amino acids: CASSERGDTDTQYF. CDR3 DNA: TGTGCCAGCAGTGAGCGGGGGGACACAGATACGCAGTATTTT.

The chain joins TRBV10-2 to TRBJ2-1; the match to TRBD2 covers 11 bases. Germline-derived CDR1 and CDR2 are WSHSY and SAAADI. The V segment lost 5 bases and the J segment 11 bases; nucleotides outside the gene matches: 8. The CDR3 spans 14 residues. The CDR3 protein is CASSPLGLAEKQFF. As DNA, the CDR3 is TGCGCCAGCAGTCCACTGGGACTAGCGGAAAAGCAGTTCTTC.

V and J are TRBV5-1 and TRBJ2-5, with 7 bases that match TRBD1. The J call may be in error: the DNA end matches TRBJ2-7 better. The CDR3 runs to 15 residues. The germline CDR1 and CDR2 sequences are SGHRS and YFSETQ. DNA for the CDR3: TGCGCCAGCAGCTTGGGGGGACAGAGCTCCTACGAGCAGTACTTC. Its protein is CASSLGGQSSYEQYF.

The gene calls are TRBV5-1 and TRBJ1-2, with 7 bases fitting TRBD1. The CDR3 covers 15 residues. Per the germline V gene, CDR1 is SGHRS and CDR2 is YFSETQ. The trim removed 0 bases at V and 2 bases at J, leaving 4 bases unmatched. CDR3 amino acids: CASSLGGTVNYGYTF. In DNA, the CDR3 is TGCGCCAGCAGCTTGGGGGGGACAGTGAACTATGGCTACACCTTC.

The chain's CDR3 is CASSVEGSGGAFGIQYF. CDR3 nucleotides: TGTGCCAGCAGCGTAGAGGGAAGCGGGGGGGCATTCGGCATTCAGTACTTC. The rearrangement links TRBV9 to TRBJ2-4; TRBD2 matches 10 bases. The CDR3 is 17 residues long. Unmatched junction bases numbered 12, after V lost 0 bases and J lost 9 bases. Germline lookup yields CDR1 SGDLS and CDR2 YYNGEE.